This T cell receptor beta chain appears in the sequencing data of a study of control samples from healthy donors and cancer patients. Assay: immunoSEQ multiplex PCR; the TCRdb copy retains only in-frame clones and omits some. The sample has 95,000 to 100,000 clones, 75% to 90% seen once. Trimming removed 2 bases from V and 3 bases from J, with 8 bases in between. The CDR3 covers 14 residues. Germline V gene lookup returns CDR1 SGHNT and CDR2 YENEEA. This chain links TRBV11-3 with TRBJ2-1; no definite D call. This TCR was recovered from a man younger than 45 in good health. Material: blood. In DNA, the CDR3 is TGTGCCAGCAGCTTAAACGGGTACTACAATGAGCAGTTCTTC. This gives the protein CASSLNGYYNEQFF. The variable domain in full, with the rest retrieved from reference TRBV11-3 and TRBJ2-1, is EAGVVQSPRYKIIEKKQPVAFWCNPISGHNTLYWYLQNLGQGPELLIRYENEEAVDDSQLPKDRFSAERLKGVDSTLKIQPAELGDSAVYLCASSLNGYYNEQFFGPGTRLTVL.